The next 10 T cell receptor beta chains were all read from a single sample in a study of T cell repertoires in cytomegalovirus infection (dated by TCRdb to about 2019). The listed sequencing device is Illumina HiSeq 1500. TCRdb reprocessed the public reads (quality trimming at Q25 with fastp, clone calling with MiXCR) and kept in-frame beta chains. CDR3 protein duplicates are merged, each entry listing the most common genes and DNA. Counted in this sample were almost 500,000 distinct CDR3 sequences; around 10% of them appeared once. Approximately 10% of the sample is held by the ten biggest clonotypes. Sequences were obtained from PBMCs. These receptors were obtained from a human donor in good health (CMV status not recorded). Some clones in this sample may be carry-over from other donors' samples.

The chain uses TRBV3-1 and TRBJ2-5; TRBD1 is a possible D gene (5 bases). V lost 2 bases and J lost 5, with 9 bases in between. Germline CDR1 is LGHDT and CDR2 is YNNKEL (reference sequence). This CDR3 contains 13 residues. For the CDR3, the DNA is TGTGCCAGCAGCCAACAGGGTGTGGAGACCCAGTACTTC. Residues: CASSQQGVETQYF.

This clonotype occurred many times. The V call is TRBV10-3, the J call TRBJ2-6, with D perhaps being TRBD1 or TRBD2 (5 bases each). The ends were cut back, 0 bases at V and 2 bases at J, with 14 bases in the middle. CDR3 size: 18 residues. Germline CDR1 is ENHRY and CDR2 is SYGVKD. CDR3: CAISESSGRRTGANVLTF. In DNA form, the CDR3 reads TGTGCCATCAGTGAGTCGTCGGGGCGCAGGACTGGGGCCAACGTCCTGACTTTC.

This clonotype has at least ten counts. This chain uses TRBV12-3 or TRBV12-4 with TRBJ2-1, with 8 bases that match TRBD2. This CDR3 is 16 amino acids long. The J segment lost 7 bases and the V segment lost 3 bases, leaving 11 bases of the junction unmatched. Here the CDR3 DNA reads TGTGCCAGCAGTTTGGGACTAGTCGGATTAGTTAATGAGCAGTTCTTC. Residues: CASSLGLVGLVNEQFF.

In this sample, this clonotype turned up a few times. The V call is TRBV3-1, the J call TRBJ1-6, with D unresolved. The V end was cut by 0 bases, the J end by 0 bases, with 9 bases between. This CDR3 spans 17 amino acids. Germline assignment: CDR1 LGHDT and CDR2 YNNKEL (reference sequence). CDR3: CASSQDYRSSYNSPLHF. CDR3 coding DNA: TGTGCCAGCAGCCAAGATTACAGAAGCTCCTATAATTCACCCCTCCACTTT.

Turning to this clonotype: Given a much more abundant clone one base away, this may be a read error. This chain uses TRBV5-4 with TRBJ2-2; D remains ambiguous. This CDR3 is built from 16 residues. The V and J ends lost 4 bases and 3 bases respectively, with 16 bases between them. In germline, CDR1 is SGHNT, CDR2 YYREEE (reference sequence). CDR3 protein: CASSPEERRDTGELFF. CDR3 DNA: TGTGCCAGCAGCCCAGAGGAGAGGAGAGACACCGGGGAGCTGTTTTTT.

Written as DNA, the CDR3 is TGTGCCAGCAGTTCCCCGGTCACCGGGGAGCTGTTTTTT. Translated, it gives CASSSPVTGELFF. The rearrangement joins TRBV6-5 to TRBJ2-2, with D unclear. The CDR3 runs 13 residues. V was trimmed by 4 bases and J by 4 bases, leaving 7 bases between them. The germline V gene has CDR1 MNHEY and CDR2 SVGAGI.

The chain recombines TRBV19 with TRBJ1-4; D is undetermined. V was clipped by 6 bases and J by 8 bases, with 10 bases between them. The CDR3 is 12 amino acids. Germline V gene lookup returns CDR1 LNHDA and CDR2 SQIVND (reference sequence). CDR3 protein: CASSATREKLFF. The CDR3, as DNA: TGTGCCAGTAGCGCGACCAGAGAAAAACTGTTTTTT.

This clonotype was recorded at least ten times. The V gene is TRBV19, the J gene TRBJ2-1; TRBD2 matches at 9 bases. The CDR3 runs to 17 residues. CDR1 is LNHDA, CDR2 SQIVND, per germline (reference sequence). V gave up 0 bases and J gave up 7 bases; unmatched junction bases: 10. For the CDR3, the DNA is TGTGCCAGTAGTATAGATCCGCCCAGCGGGGGGCGGAATGAGCAGTTCTTC. Protein sequence: CASSIDPPSGGRNEQFF.

This clonotype was counted at least ten times. The chain combines TRBV19 with TRBJ1-2; 7 bases align to TRBD1. This CDR3 spans 15 amino acids. Germline loops: CDR1 LNHDA, CDR2 SQIVND (reference sequence). V trimming: 1 base; J trimming: 0 bases; junction bases outside the gene matches: 2. CDR3 sequence reads: CASSIGTGANYGYTF. The CDR3 DNA reads TGTGCCAGTAGTATAGGAACAGGGGCTAACTATGGCTACACCTTC.

This clonotype has a handful of counts. The CDR3 region has the DNA TGCAGTGTGGGGCAGGGGACCTACGAGCAGTACTTC. Translated: CSVGQGTYEQYF. The V call is TRBV20-1, the J call TRBJ2-7; a weak D match, TRBD1 (6 bases). The CDR3 totals 12 residues. Germline V gene lookup returns CDR1 DFQATT and CDR2 SNEGSKA (reference sequence). V lost 7 bases, J lost 2 bases, and 12 bases lay in between.